A single sample gave rise to the 24 T cell receptor beta chains below, sequenced in a study of OX40 agonist ivuxolimab in advanced cancers. Libraries were prepared by immunoSEQ multiplex PCR; TCRdb keeps only in-frame clonotypes and omits some of them. This sample has 55,000 to 75,000 clones, with 80% to 95% found just once. This material consisted of CD4+ or CD8+ T cells sorted from blood, taken in a trial of the OX40 agonist ivuxolimab. All receptors derive from an adult with an advanced solid tumor such as melanoma, head and neck, liver or kidney cancer.

CDR3 residues: CASTLQGGGNTIYF. The CDR3 bases are TGTGCCAGTACACTACAGGGAGGTGGAAACACCATATATTTT. This chain uses TRBV19 with TRBJ1-3, with TRBD1 as a possible D gene (6 bases). CDR1 is LNHDA and CDR2 is SQIVND in the germline V gene (reference sequence). The CDR3 has 14 residues. Trimming took 7 bases from V and 3 from J, leaving 13 bases between them.

V gene TRBV7-9 combines with J gene TRBJ2-3; D possibly corresponds to TRBD1 (6 bases). The germline V and J ends were trimmed by 3 bases and 8 bases, with 18 bases remaining between them. CDR1 SEHNR and CDR2 FQNEAQ come from the germline V gene (reference sequence). This CDR3 has 15 amino acids. CDR3 sequence: CASSLGSGVIVTQYF. The CDR3 region has the DNA TGTGCCAGCAGCTTGGGGTCAGGGGTAATAGTTACGCAGTATTTT.

The chain recombines TRBV2 with TRBJ2-7; D remains ambiguous. Trimming took 6 bases from V and 0 from J, leaving 6 bases between them. Germline V lookup: CDR1 SNHLY, CDR2 FYNNEI. The CDR3 consists of 12 residues. The CDR3 reads CASSLNSYEQYF. The DNA for the CDR3 is TGTGCCAGCAGCCTAAACTCCTACGAGCAGTACTTC.

For the CDR3, the DNA is TGCGCCAGCAGCTTACCAGGGGGCACGGCCACCGGGGAGCTGTTTTTT. It translates to CASSLPGGTATGELFF. The chain has TRBV5-1 and TRBJ2-2; 8 positions agree with TRBD1. Germline-derived CDR1 and CDR2 are SGHRS and YFSETQ. Trimming removed 2 bases from V and 4 bases from J; junction bases left unmatched: 7. The CDR3 length is 16 residues.

The genes are TRBV5-4 and TRBJ2-7; no firm D call. CDR1 is SGHNT, CDR2 YYREEE, per germline (reference sequence). Trimming took off 2 bases at V and 3 bases at J, with 12 bases between the two ends. This CDR3 comprises 14 residues. The CDR3 loop is CASSFSGGLYEQYF. The CDR3 DNA sequence: TGTGCCAGCAGCTTTTCTGGCGGCCTCTACGAGCAGTACTTC. The entire variable domain, with the rest obtained from reference TRBV5-4 and TRBJ2-7, is as follows: ETGVTQSPTHLIKTRGQQVTLRCSSQSGHNTVSWYQQALGQGPQFIFQYYREEENGRGNFPPRFSGLQFPNYSSELNVNALELDDSALYLCASSFSGGLYEQYFGPGTRLTVT.

This clone showed up just once. The chain joins TRBV25-1 to TRBJ1-1; D gene ambiguous. This CDR3 region has 14 residues. The V end was cut by 6 bases, the J end by 4 bases, with 15 bases between. Germline CDR1 reads MGHDK; CDR2 reads SYGVNS. The CDR3 sequence is CASRFSGESTEAFF. The CDR3 nucleotides are TGTGCCAGCAGGTTTAGTGGGGAGAGCACTGAAGCTTTCTTT.

This chain connects TRBV28 to TRBJ2-7; TRBD2 matches at 9 bases. From germline, CDR1 is MDHEN and CDR2 SYDVKM. The V and J ends lost 3 bases and 1 base, in that order; junction bases with no gene match: 7. The CDR3 runs to 16 residues. Here the CDR3 DNA reads TGTGCCAGCAGTTTCGGTAGCGGGAGTGGATCCTACGAGCAGTACTTC. It is translated as CASSFGSGSGSYEQYF.

This chain joins TRBV7-9 and TRBJ2-1; D gene uncertain. The CDR3 is 11 amino acids. V was trimmed by 2 bases and J by 10 bases, leaving 6 bases between them. The germline V gene has CDR1 SEHNR and CDR2 FQNEAQ (reference sequence). Written as DNA, the CDR3 is TGTGCCAGCAGCTTACCGGTAGAGCAGTTCTTC. Protein: CASSLPVEQFF.

CDR3 region: CASSLDREVPYNEQFF. DNA for the CDR3: TGTGCCAGCAGCTTGGATCGGGAGGTCCCCTACAATGAGCAGTTCTTC. The chain joins TRBV5-6 to TRBJ2-1, with 7 positions matching TRBD2. Losses at the gene ends were 0 bases for V and 2 bases for J; bases not matched to a gene: 5. From germline, CDR1 is SGHDT and CDR2 YYEEEE. There are 16 residues in the CDR3.

This chain joins TRBV4-3 and TRBJ2-2; 11 positions agree with TRBD2. The ends lost 0 bases at V and 6 bases at J; junction bases unmatched: 3. The CDR3 has 16 amino acids. Germline V gives CDR1 LGHNA, CDR2 YSLEER. CDR3 in DNA: TGCGCCAGCAGCCAAGATAGCGGGAGGGCCGCCGGGGAGCTGTTTTTT. Its protein is CASSQDSGRAAGELFF.

The chain recombines TRBV7-8 with TRBJ2-7; a weak D match, TRBD2 (6 bases). The CDR3 is 15 amino acids. The V gene's germline CDR1 is SGHVS and CDR2 FQNEAQ. Trimming stripped 6 bases from V and 6 bases from J, with 21 bases between. The CDR3: CASSSGTFQATEQYF. The CDR3 nucleotides are TGTGCCAGCAGTAGTGGGACTTTCCAAGCCACCGAGCAGTACTTC.

The chain has TRBV11-2 and TRBJ2-5, with 12 bases lining up with TRBD2. The trim removed 5 bases at V and 4 bases at J, leaving 2 bases unmatched. Germline CDR1 and CDR2: SGHAT and FQNNGV. The CDR3 runs to 14 residues. The CDR3 DNA sequence: TGTGCCAGCAGCCAGGGACTAGCGGGAGAGACCCAGTACTTC. This codes for CASSQGLAGETQYF. Using reference TRBV11-2 and TRBJ2-5 for the parts outside the CDR3, the full variable domain is EAGVAQSPRYKIIEKRQSVAFWCNPISGHATLYWYQQILGQGPKLLIQFQNNGVVDDSQLPKDRFSAERLKGVDSTLKIQPAKLEDSAVYLCASSQGLAGETQYFGPGTRLLVL.

In regard to this clone: This specimen includes other DNA sequences encoding the same CDR3. The CDR3 is CASSLKRQGEVSYEQYF. The CDR3 nucleotides read TGTGCCAGCAGCTTAAAGAGACAGGGGGAGGTGTCCTACGAGCAGTACTTC. The chain combines TRBV7-9 with TRBJ2-7; 9 bases are a match to TRBD1. This CDR3 comprises 17 residues. The trim removed 2 bases at V and 1 base at J, leaving 9 bases unmatched. From germline, CDR1 is SEHNR and CDR2 FQNEAQ (reference sequence).

This chain uses TRBV7-6 with TRBJ2-3, with 9 positions matching TRBD2. Germline lookup yields CDR1 SGHVS and CDR2 FNYEAQ. The CDR3 is made up of 15 amino acids. V lost 2 bases to trimming and J lost 6 bases; unmatched junction nucleotides: 6. The CDR3 nucleotides read TGTGCCAGCAGCTTACGTAGCGGGAGTGGGGATACGCAGTATTTT. This gives the protein CASSLRSGSGDTQYF.

The rearrangement links TRBV7-2 to TRBJ2-5; D is perhaps TRBD1 (6 bases). The CDR3 is made up of 14 amino acids. Trimming took 5 bases from V and 1 from J, leaving 11 bases between them. Germline CDR1 is SGHTA and CDR2 is FQGNSA. CDR3 bases: TGTGCCAGCAGCGAAGGACAGACCCAAGAGACCCAGTACTTC. Its protein is CASSEGQTQETQYF. Combining the CDR3 with reference TRBV7-2 and TRBJ2-5 gives the whole variable domain GAGVSQSPSNKVTEKGKDVELRCDPISGHTALYWYRQSLGQGLEFLIYFQGNSAPDKSGLPSDRFSAERTGGSVSTLTIQRTQQEDSAVYLCASSEGQTQETQYFGPGTRLLVL.

This rearrangement joins TRBV4-1 to TRBJ2-1; the D is unclear. This CDR3 comprises 12 residues. Between the trimmed V and J ends, which lost 5 bases and 6 bases, there was a span of 8 bases. CDR1 and CDR2 from the germline V gene are MGHRA and YSYEKL. The CDR3 loop reads CASSSRVNEQFF. The CDR3 DNA reads TGCGCCAGCAGCTCTAGGGTCAATGAGCAGTTCTTC.

This chain joins TRBV6-1 and TRBJ1-1, with a tentative D call TRBD1 (6 bases). The CDR3 spans 15 residues. Germline loops: CDR1 MNHNS, CDR2 SASEGT. The V and J ends lost 6 bases and 3 bases respectively, with 17 bases between them. CDR3 sequence reads: CASRLPQGYHTEAFF. The CDR3 DNA follows: TGTGCCAGCAGACTCCCACAGGGTTATCACACTGAAGCTTTCTTT.

V usage is TRBV13 and J usage is TRBJ2-1; D unresolved. V lost 0 bases, J lost 0 bases, and 9 bases lay in between. CDR1 is PRHDT and CDR2 is FYEKMQ in the germline V gene (reference sequence). This CDR3 has 16 residues. CDR3: CASSLGLRSSYNEQFF. The CDR3 region has the DNA TGTGCCAGCAGCTTAGGACTTCGGAGCTCCTACAATGAGCAGTTCTTC.

The rearrangement joins TRBV4-2 to TRBJ2-3, with 10 bases matching TRBD2. The CDR3 contains 17 residues. Germline loops: CDR1 LGHNA, CDR2 YNFKEQ. V was pared by 0 bases and J by 5 bases, with 8 bases of the junction left unmatched. CDR3 sequence (DNA): TGTGCCAGCAGCCAAGATTTTCTAGCGGGAGCGGTAGATACGCAGTATTTT. It specifies CASSQDFLAGAVDTQYF.

The chain joins TRBV20-1 to TRBJ1-1; tentative D call: TRBD1 (6 bases). Between the trimmed V and J ends, which lost 8 bases and 2 bases, there was a span of 9 bases. This CDR3 contains 11 residues. Looked up from germline, CDR1 is DFQATT and CDR2 is SNEGSKA (reference sequence). CDR3 amino acids: CSLGGNTEAFF. DNA of the CDR3: TGCAGTTTAGGGGGAAACACTGAAGCTTTCTTT.

The rearrangement uses TRBV28 and TRBJ2-7; D perhaps matches TRBD2 (6 bases). Trimming cost V 6 bases and J 1 base, with 13 bases left between them. CDR3 length: 14 amino acids. Looked up from germline, CDR1 is MDHEN and CDR2 is SYDVKM. CDR3 sequence reads: CASSPPGGSYEQYF. CDR3 DNA: TGTGCCAGCAGCCCCCCCGGAGGGTCCTACGAGCAGTACTTC.

V is TRBV19 and J is TRBJ2-7, with TRBD1 identical over 7 bases. CDR1 and CDR2 from the germline V gene are LNHDA and SQIVND (reference sequence). The CDR3 runs 16 residues. Trimming took 8 bases from V and 4 from J; bases not matched to a gene: 17. The DNA for the CDR3 is TGTGCCAGTTCCACCAAGCCCGACAGGGCGACGTACGAGCAGTACTTC. Encoded protein: CASSTKPDRATYEQYF.

This clone was recorded only once. The V call is TRBV5-1, the J call TRBJ2-1; D perhaps matches TRBD2 (6 bases). V lost 7 bases, J lost 7 bases, and 15 bases lay in between. The length of the CDR3 is 13 residues. Germline-derived CDR1 and CDR2 are SGHRS and YFSETQ. The CDR3 sequence: CASVAEGMNEQFF. The CDR3 DNA sequence: TGCGCCAGCGTAGCGGAGGGGATGAATGAGCAGTTCTTC.

V and J are TRBV28 and TRBJ2-2; a possible D gene is TRBD1 (6 bases). The CDR3 totals 16 residues. Germline V lookup: CDR1 MDHEN, CDR2 SYDVKM. The germline V and J ends were trimmed by 5 bases and 2 bases, with 15 bases remaining between them. This CDR3 reads CASSPEGDLNTGELFF. CDR3 in DNA: TGTGCCAGCAGTCCCGAGGGGGACCTTAACACCGGGGAGCTGTTTTTT.